One and the same sample provided the 21 T cell receptor beta chains below, sequenced in a study of cytomegalovirus exposure and HLA in healthy donors. Amplification used 60 Vbeta primers and 13 Jbeta primers. Assay used: immunoSEQ multiplex PCR; TCRdb lists only in-frame clones, some missing. The sample holds over 100,000 clones; less than 70% are singletons and the top ten take about 5.7%. Sequencing used PBMCs. The origin of the receptors is a woman aged 70 to 79 in good health and CMV-seropositive.

V is TRBV5-3 and J is TRBJ2-6; 7 nucleotides agree with TRBD1. TRBV5-3 is assigned to the ORF class and has an uncertain function. This CDR3 is 16 amino acids long. The trim removed 6 bases at V and 4 bases at J, leaving 10 bases unmatched. Here the CDR3 reads CARKWKGAQGANVLTF. CDR3 bases: TGTGCCAGAAAGTGGAAGGGGGCGCAGGGGGCCAACGTCCTGACTTTC.

The CDR3 spells CASSGYGGGAANEKLFF. The CDR3 nucleotides are TGTGCCAGCAGTGGATATGGAGGGGGCGCAGCTAATGAAAAACTGTTTTTT. The chain has TRBV6-1 and TRBJ1-4; 7 positions match TRBD1. This CDR3 is 17 amino acids long. The germline V gene has CDR1 MNHNS and CDR2 SASEGT. V was pared by 4 bases and J by 3 bases, with 11 bases of the junction left unmatched.

Only a few counts were recorded for this clone. The V and J genes are TRBV7-6 and TRBJ2-6; D ambiguous. Per germline, CDR1 SGHVS and CDR2 FNYEAQ. V lost 5 bases to trimming and J lost 0 bases, with 5 bases between them. The CDR3 sequence is 14 residues long. The CDR3 loop is CASSENSGANVLTF. CDR3 DNA sequence: TGTGCCAGCAGCGAGAACTCTGGGGCCAACGTCCTGACTTTC.

The rearrangement links TRBV29-1 to TRBJ1-1; D is uncertain. Trimming cost V 5 bases and J 0 bases, with 10 bases left between them. Germline V CDR1 and CDR2: SQVTM, ANQGSEA. The CDR3 totals 13 residues. The CDR3 nucleotides are TGCAGCGTTTTTCGGTTACTGAACACTGAAGCTTTCTTT. This sequence encodes CSVFRLLNTEAFF.

The chain recombines TRBV2 with TRBJ2-7; D gene ambiguous. Trimming took off 3 bases at V and 1 base at J, with 10 bases between the two ends. CDR1 and CDR2 (germline): SNHLY, FYNNEI. This CDR3 is built from 14 residues. CDR3 region: CASSDLTRSYEQYF. The CDR3 nucleotides read TGTGCCAGCAGTGACCTGACAAGATCCTACGAGCAGTACTTC.

The J gene is TRBJ1-6, the V gene TRBV12-5; D is uncertain. The germline V gene has CDR1 LGHNT and CDR2 FRNRAP. The CDR3 sequence is 14 residues long. Trimming pared 6 bases from V and 6 bases from J, leaving 12 bases between. CDR3 amino acids: CASGSLGSNSPLHF. DNA for the CDR3: TGTGCTAGTGGCTCCCTAGGTAGTAATTCACCCCTCCACTTT.

This clone was picked up one time. This chain links TRBV29-1 with TRBJ2-7; D is possibly TRBD2 (6 bases). The V gene's germline CDR1 is SQVTM and CDR2 ANQGSEA. With 4 bases removed from V and 7 bases from J, the gap between germline ends came to 14 bases. CDR3 length equals 12 residues. The CDR3 region has the DNA TGCAGCGTTGCGGGGGACCTAAAGGAGCAGTACTTC. As protein: CSVAGDLKEQYF.

V usage is TRBV5-1 and J usage is TRBJ2-1; 8 positions agree with TRBD2. Trimming at V came to 4 bases and at J to 4 bases, leaving 7 bases not matched to a gene. This CDR3 is 15 amino acids long. CDR1 and CDR2 (germline): SGHRS, YFSETQ. In DNA, the CDR3 is TGCGCCAGCAGCACAAGCGGGGGAGAGTACAATGAGCAGTTCTTC. It encodes CASSTSGGEYNEQFF.

The rearrangement links TRBV10-2 to TRBJ1-1; TRBD1 matches at 8 bases. The CDR3 is made up of 16 amino acids. V was clipped by 7 bases and J by 4 bases; unmatched bases: 14. Germline CDR1 reads WSHSY; CDR2 reads SAAADI. The CDR3: CASKPPDFTGGTEAFF. DNA for the CDR3: TGCGCCAGCAAACCGCCTGATTTTACAGGGGGCACTGAAGCTTTCTTT.

This rearrangement joins TRBV5-4 to TRBJ2-7; no clear D gene. CDR3 length: 11 amino acids. Trimming removed 5 bases at V and 4 bases at J, with 7 bases between. In germline, CDR1 is SGHNT, CDR2 YYREEE (reference sequence). The CDR3 DNA follows: TGTGCCAGCAGTTCCGTTTACGAGCAGTACTTC. Translating it yields CASSSVYEQYF.

The V and J genes are TRBV7-2 and TRBJ1-5; possibly TRBD1 for D (6 bases). Trimming removed 0 bases from V and 1 base from J, with 13 bases in between. CDR3 size: 17 residues. Per germline, CDR1 SGHTA and CDR2 FQGNSA. The CDR3: CASSLALGGVSNQPQHF. The CDR3 bases are TGTGCCAGCAGCTTAGCGCTAGGGGGGGTCAGCAATCAGCCCCAGCATTTT.

The chain carries TRBV30 and TRBJ2-7, with D possibly matching TRBD1 (5 bases). From germline, CDR1 is GTSNPN and CDR2 SVGIG (reference sequence). The CDR3 spans 15 residues. Trimming removed 0 bases from V and 7 bases from J, with 19 bases in between. The CDR3 DNA reads TGTGCCTGGAGTGTACTGGGCAGGGCCTTGGGGGAGCAGTACTTC. Its protein product is CAWSVLGRALGEQYF. The complete variable domain, with remaining parts taken from reference TRBV30 and TRBJ2-7, reads SQTIHQWPATLVQPVGSPLSLECTVEGTSNPNLYWYRQAAGRGLQLLFYSVGIGQISSEVPQNLSASRPQDRQFILSSKKLLLSDSGFYLCAWSVLGRALGEQYFGPGTRLTVT.

This clone has at least ten counts. The rearrangement links TRBV7-2 to TRBJ2-6, with a tentative D call TRBD2 (6 bases). CDR1 SGHTA and CDR2 FQGNSA come from the germline V gene. V gave up 3 bases and J gave up 0 bases, with 12 bases separating them. CDR3 length: 17 residues. CDR3 nucleotides: TGTGCCAGCAGCTTGGGACTCAGAGGCTCTGGGGCCAACGTCCTGACTTTC. Protein: CASSLGLRGSGANVLTF. Full variable domain (outside the CDR3, taken from reference TRBV7-2 and TRBJ2-6): GAGVSQSPSNKVTEKGKDVELRCDPISGHTALYWYRQSLGQGLEFLIYFQGNSAPDKSGLPSDRFSAERTGGSVSTLTIQRTQQEDSAVYLCASSLGLRGSGANVLTFGAGSRLTVL.

This clone has just a few counts. The gene calls are TRBV19 and TRBJ1-1, with 9 nucleotides matching TRBD1. The trim removed 1 base at V and 6 bases at J, leaving 6 bases unmatched. The CDR3 sequence is 15 residues long. CDR1 and CDR2 from the germline V gene are LNHDA and SQIVND (reference sequence). For the CDR3, the DNA is TGTGCCAGTAGTATAGGGACAGGGGATATCGCTGAAGCTTTCTTT. Its protein product is CASSIGTGDIAEAFF.

This chain joins TRBV6-1 and TRBJ2-3; 8 bases line up with TRBD2. CDR1 MNHNS and CDR2 SASEGT come from the germline V gene. Trimming at V came to 9 bases and at J to 8 bases, leaving 16 bases not matched to a gene. This CDR3 is 15 amino acids long. CDR3 nucleotides: TGTGCCAGTCGGGGGGGGACCCTTGTCATCGGTACGCAGTATTTT. This sequence encodes CASRGGTLVIGTQYF.

The V and J genes are TRBV6-5 and TRBJ1-2; D is unclear. The CDR3 covers 16 residues. Per germline, CDR1 MNHEY and CDR2 SVGAGI. Trimming took 0 bases from V and 7 from J, leaving 18 bases between them. The CDR3 protein is CASSYSREGKGGGYTF. The CDR3 DNA reads TGTGCCAGCAGTTACTCTCGAGAAGGAAAGGGAGGTGGCTACACCTTC.

V gene TRBV18 combines with J gene TRBJ1-3, with D uncertain. V was shortened by 3 bases and J by 1 base, with 16 bases between the two germline ends. CDR3 length: 17 residues. The germline gives CDR1 KGHSH, CDR2 LQKENI. CDR3 sequence: CASSPEGVSVSGNTIYF. CDR3 DNA: TGTGCCAGCTCACCGGAGGGCGTAAGCGTATCTGGAAACACCATATATTTT.

The chain uses TRBV9 and TRBJ1-5; D gene ambiguous. Per the germline V gene, CDR1 is SGDLS and CDR2 is YYNGEE. The V and J ends lost 0 bases and 1 base respectively, with 11 bases between them. The CDR3 has 16 residues. The CDR3 loop reads CASSVVPPGSNQPQHF. CDR3 DNA sequence: TGTGCCAGCAGCGTAGTTCCGCCAGGAAGCAATCAGCCCCAGCATTTT. The whole variable domain, filled in from reference TRBV9 and TRBJ1-5, reads DSGVTQTPKHLITATGQRVTLRCSPRSGDLSVYWYQQSLDQGLQFLIQYYNGEERAKGNILERFSAQQFPDLHSELNLSSLELGDSALYFCASSVVPPGSNQPQHFGDGTRLSIL.

The chain recombines TRBV4-2 with TRBJ1-2, with TRBD1 identical over 8 bases. Trimming at V came to 1 base and at J to 0 bases, leaving 1 base not matched to a gene. The length of the CDR3 is 15 residues. The germline V gene has CDR1 LGHNA and CDR2 YNFKEQ. This CDR3 is CASSQGGQANYGYTF. The CDR3 DNA reads as TGTGCCAGCAGCCAAGGGGGACAGGCTAACTATGGCTACACCTTC.

The J gene is TRBJ1-3, the V gene TRBV5-1; 9 positions match TRBD1. J gave up 3 bases and V 5 bases, and 6 bases lay outside the gene matches. The CDR3 is 15 amino acids. In germline, CDR1 is SGHRS, CDR2 YFSETQ. The CDR3 loop is CASSQTGGYGNTIYF. DNA of the CDR3: TGCGCCAGCAGTCAGACAGGGGGATATGGAAACACCATATATTTT.

This clone was counted a few times. V gene TRBV5-1 combines with J gene TRBJ2-3, with 13 bases matching TRBD2. The CDR3 contains 18 residues. The germline V gene has CDR1 SGHRS and CDR2 YFSETQ. With 0 bases clipped from V and 4 bases from J, the junction kept 8 bases outside the gene matches. The CDR3 spells CASSLAGQLAGGPDTQYF. In DNA, the CDR3 is TGCGCCAGCAGCTTGGCCGGTCAACTAGCGGGGGGGCCAGATACGCAGTATTTT.